These 9 T cell receptor beta chains originate from one sample sequenced in a study of blood T cell repertoires in COVID-19. Data came from immunoSEQ multiplex PCR; TCRdb stores just in-frame clones and leaves some out. The profile shows 200,000 to 250,000 clones, just under 85% of them singletons. The sample comprised peripheral blood. The receptors stem from a woman aged 60 to 75 with active or convalescent COVID-19.

The chain links TRBV5-8 to TRBJ2-3, with unresolved D. CDR3 length: 15 amino acids. Germline V CDR1 and CDR2: SGHTS, YDEGEE. Trimming stripped 3 bases from V and 4 bases from J, with 15 bases between. The CDR3 DNA follows: TGTGCCAGCAGCTCACCGGGTCGGCTCGCAGATACGCAGTATTTT. Its translation: CASSSPGRLADTQYF.

The CDR3 DNA is TGTGCCAGCAAGCAGGGGTGGAACATTCAGTACTTC. Protein sequence: CASKQGWNIQYF. This chain joins TRBV2 and TRBJ2-4, with a weak D call TRBD1 (6 bases). Germline-derived CDR1 and CDR2 are SNHLY and FYNNEI. The CDR3 extends over 12 amino acids. V was trimmed by 7 bases and J by 7 bases, leaving 11 bases between them.

The chain combines TRBV5-1 with TRBJ2-1, with 14 bases aligning to TRBD2. Germline V CDR1 and CDR2: SGHRS, YFSETQ. This CDR3 region has 15 residues. V was pared by 2 bases and J by 8 bases, with 3 bases of the junction left unmatched. The CDR3 nucleotides read TGCGCCAGCAGCTTAGGGACTAGCGGGGGTCATGAGCAGTTCTTC. Its protein product is CASSLGTSGGHEQFF.

The rearrangement uses TRBV5-1 and TRBJ2-1; no clear D gene. The V gene's germline CDR1 is SGHRS and CDR2 YFSETQ. Trimming took 4 bases from V and 7 from J, leaving 6 bases between them. CDR3 length: 11 amino acids. CDR3: CASSRTNEQFF. CDR3 DNA: TGCGCCAGCAGCCGAACTAATGAGCAGTTCTTC.

V usage is TRBV9 and J usage is TRBJ1-5, with TRBD1 matching over 7 bases. Germline CDR1 is SGDLS and CDR2 is YYNGEE. The V and J ends lost 3 bases and 4 bases, in that order; junction bases with no gene match: 4. The CDR3 length is 14 residues. The CDR3 DNA is TGTGCCAGCAGCGCCGGACAGGAAAATCAGCCCCAGCATTTT. The encoded protein is CASSAGQENQPQHF.

The rearrangement joins TRBV29-1 to TRBJ2-3, with 9 bases lining up with TRBD2. There are 17 residues in the CDR3. V dropped 8 bases and J dropped 1; count of bases not matched to a gene: 16. The germline V gene has CDR1 SQVTM and CDR2 ANQGSEA. The CDR3 DNA is TGCAGCCTGGGCGGAGCGGGAGGAGGGGACCGCACAGATACGCAGTATTTT. Translating gives CSLGGAGGGDRTDTQYF.

V and J are TRBV5-5 and TRBJ2-7, with 7 positions matching TRBD1. The CDR3 runs to 15 residues. The J segment lost 2 bases and the V segment lost 3 bases, leaving 8 bases of the junction unmatched. Germline V gene data show CDR1 as SGHKS and CDR2 as YYEKEE (reference sequence). The CDR3 nucleotides read TGTGCCAGCAGCTCCAGGCGGCAGGGGGCCTACGAGCAGTACTTC. Amino acids: CASSSRRQGAYEQYF. Filled out from reference TRBV5-5 and TRBJ2-7, the complete variable domain reads DAGVTQSPTHLIKTRGQQVTLRCSPISGHKSVSWYQQVLGQGPQFIFQYYEKEERGRGNFPDRFSARQFPNYSSELNVNALLLGDSALYLCASSSRRQGAYEQYFGPGTRLTVT.

The V gene is TRBV5-1, the J gene TRBJ1-1; 10 positions agree with TRBD1. V lost 4 bases to trimming and J lost 4 bases; unmatched junction nucleotides: 16. The CDR3 loop spans 18 amino acids. CDR1 is SGHRS, CDR2 YFSETQ, per germline. CDR3 nucleotides: TGCGCCAGCAGCCTAGCGACCGGGACAGGGGACTGGGGCACTGAAGCTTTCTTT. This sequence encodes CASSLATGTGDWGTEAFF.

For the CDR3, the DNA is TGTGCCAGCAGCGACAGGGATAAGATGTATGGCTACACCTTC. It translates to CASSDRDKMYGYTF. The rearrangement links TRBV6-5 to TRBJ1-2, with 7 positions matching TRBD1. This CDR3 contains 14 residues. Germline V gene data show CDR1 as MNHEY and CDR2 as SVGAGI. Losses at the gene ends were 6 bases for V and 5 bases for J; bases not matched to a gene: 9.